This T cell receptor beta chain was sequenced in a study of long-term antiretroviral therapy in people with HIV. Whole-study context: Collection of the earliest samples took place about a decade ahead of the 2015 immediate-ART recommendation.

Researchers ran immunoSEQ v3.0 at survey level. Profiling relied on immunoSEQ multiplex PCR, and the TCRdb table lists in-frame clones only, not all of them. The sample lists more than 15,000 clones, about 90% seen once, with about 14% in the top ten. This clonotype was sampled from a woman aged 25 to 45 with HIV. This specimen was unsorted PBMCs, taken more than 2.2 years before starting antiretroviral therapy.

CDR3 loop: CAWSERLAGGNEQFF. The CDR3 DNA reads TGTGCCTGGAGTGAGCGGCTAGCGGGGGGCAATGAGCAGTTCTTC. The V and J genes are TRBV30 and TRBJ2-1; 11 bases align to TRBD2. The J segment lost 6 bases and the V segment lost 1 base, leaving 5 bases of the junction unmatched. Germline V gene data show CDR1 as GTSNPN and CDR2 as SVGIG (reference sequence). The CDR3 is made up of 15 amino acids.